A single sample is the source of the 26 T cell receptor beta chains below, sequenced in a study of OX40 agonist ivuxolimab in advanced cancers. Repertoires were generated with immunoSEQ multiplex PCR, while TCRdb's copy carries only in-frame clones and drops some. The table includes 70,000 to 80,000 clones, over 70% detected once. The source material was CD4+ or CD8+ T cells sorted from blood, sampled in a trial of the OX40 agonist ivuxolimab. All receptors come from an adult with an advanced solid tumor such as melanoma, head and neck, liver or kidney cancer.

The chain has TRBV7-2 and TRBJ2-7; D is possibly TRBD2 (6 bases). Germline values: CDR1 SGHTA, CDR2 FQGNSA. Trimming stripped 5 bases from V and 4 bases from J, with 15 bases between. This CDR3 is 14 amino acids long. The CDR3 bases are TGTGCCAGCAGCGTCTCTAGCGTGGGGTACGAGCAGTACTTC. Residues: CASSVSSVGYEQYF.

This clone has just one count. In nucleotides, the CDR3 is TGCGCCAGCAGCTACTCGACAGGCACCGGATCCTACGAGCAGTACTTC. Protein: CASSYSTGTGSYEQYF. This sequence joins TRBV5-1 and TRBJ2-5, with TRBD1 as a possible D gene (6 bases). The better agreement between TRBJ2-7 and the DNA end casts doubt on the J call. Germline V lookup: CDR1 SGHRS, CDR2 YFSETQ. This CDR3 has 16 residues.

Here the CDR3 reads CASSRGLLYEQYF. CDR3 sequence (DNA): TGTGCCAGTAGCAGAGGACTCCTCTACGAGCAGTACTTC. The J gene is TRBJ2-7, the V gene TRBV19; possibly TRBD2 for D (5 bases). The V end was cut by 6 bases, the J end by 3 bases, with 12 bases between. Germline loops: CDR1 LNHDA, CDR2 SQIVND (reference sequence). The CDR3 totals 13 residues. The variable domain in full, with the rest retrieved from reference TRBV19 and TRBJ2-7, is DGGITQSPKYLFRKEGQNVTLSCEQNLNHDAMYWYRQDPGQGLRLIYYSQIVNDFQKGDIAEGYSVSREKKESFPLTVTSAQKNPTAFYLCASSRGLLYEQYFGPGTRLTVT.

This chain connects TRBV4-3 to TRBJ2-7, with unresolved D. This CDR3 region has 13 residues. V was trimmed by 0 bases and J by 7 bases, leaving 10 bases between them. Per the germline V gene, CDR1 is LGHNA and CDR2 is YSLEER. In DNA form, the CDR3 reads TGCGCCAGCAGCCAAGATGGGTTGCGGGAGCAGTACTTC. Translated: CASSQDGLREQYF.

The genes are TRBV4-1 and TRBJ1-2; D unresolved. With 0 bases removed from V and 2 bases from J, the gap between germline ends came to 10 bases. CDR1 and CDR2 from the germline V gene are MGHRA and YSYEKL. The CDR3 runs 15 residues. CDR3 region: CASSQDSAENYGYTF. DNA of the CDR3: TGCGCCAGCAGCCAAGATAGCGCAGAGAACTATGGCTACACCTTC.

The V and J genes are TRBV11-2 and TRBJ2-5; TRBD2 aligns across 12 bases. V dropped 1 base and J dropped 4; count of bases not matched to a gene: 4. The CDR3 runs 16 residues. Germline-derived CDR1 and CDR2 are SGHAT and FQNNGV. This CDR3 is CASSLVLAGGPETQYF. The CDR3 DNA follows: TGTGCCAGCAGCTTAGTCCTAGCGGGGGGGCCAGAGACCCAGTACTTC.

The gene calls are TRBV2 and TRBJ1-1, with D unresolved. Germline lookup yields CDR1 SNHLY and CDR2 FYNNEI. CDR3 length: 14 residues. V shed 6 bases and J shed 1 base, with 12 bases lying between them. The CDR3 DNA follows: TGTGCCAGCAGGGCAATACGGGAGAACACTGAAGCTTTCTTT. Translating it yields CASRAIRENTEAFF.

Concerning this clone: The germline gene is not matched at one end of the junction; a read error may be the cause. This chain links TRBV2 with TRBJ2-7; 13 bases are a match to TRBD2. This CDR3 has 15 residues. Germline lookup yields CDR1 SNHLY and CDR2 FYNNEI. CDR3 sequence (DNA): TGTGCCAGCAGAGAAGGACTAGCGGGAGCGTACGAGCAGTACTTC. It yields the protein CASREGLAGAYEQYF.

This clone was seen a handful of times. This sequence joins TRBV30 and TRBJ1-5; D call uncertain. Trimming pared 0 bases from V and 7 bases from J, leaving 10 bases between. CDR1 is GTSNPN and CDR2 is SVGIG in the germline V gene (reference sequence). This CDR3 comprises 13 residues. CDR3: CAWSVREGQPQHF. Here the CDR3 DNA reads TGTGCCTGGAGTGTACGGGAAGGGCAGCCCCAGCATTTT.

CDR3 region: CASSVQGGGGELFF. In DNA, the CDR3 is TGTGCCAGCAGCGTACAGGGGGGAGGCGGGGAGCTGTTTTTT. The J gene is TRBJ2-2, the V gene TRBV7-2; 8 bases fit TRBD1. CDR3 length: 14 residues. Germline assignment: CDR1 SGHTA and CDR2 FQGNSA. The J segment lost 7 bases and the V segment lost 5 bases, leaving 6 bases of the junction unmatched. Based on the CDR3 plus reference TRBV7-2 and TRBJ2-2, the full variable domain is GAGVSQSPSNKVTEKGKDVELRCDPISGHTALYWYRQSLGQGLEFLIYFQGNSAPDKSGLPSDRFSAERTGGSVSTLTIQRTQQEDSAVYLCASSVQGGGGELFFGEGSRLTVL.

The V call is TRBV7-8, the J call TRBJ1-3, with D possibly matching TRBD1 (6 bases). Trimming stripped 6 bases from V and 3 bases from J, with 18 bases between. CDR1 and CDR2 from the germline V gene are SGHVS and FQNEAQ. This CDR3 is built from 16 residues. CDR3 in amino acids: CASSQNLGGIGNTIYF. In nucleotides, the CDR3 is TGTGCCAGCAGTCAAAACCTAGGGGGAATTGGAAACACCATATATTTT.

This rearrangement joins TRBV15 to TRBJ2-7; 9 bases agree with TRBD2. Trimming cost V 0 bases and J 3 bases; bases outside gene matches: 9. The CDR3 contains 17 residues. Per the germline V gene, CDR1 is LNHNV and CDR2 is YYDKDF (reference sequence). CDR3 DNA sequence: TGTGCCACCAGCAGAGATCGGTTAGCGGGGGCCGTCTACGAGCAGTACTTC. This sequence encodes CATSRDRLAGAVYEQYF. The full variable domain, completed using reference TRBV15 and TRBJ2-7, is DAMVIQNPRYQVTQFGKPVTLSCSQTLNHNVMYWYQQKSSQAPKLLFHYYDKDFNNEADTPDNFQSRRPNTSFCFLDIRSPGLGDTAMYLCATSRDRLAGAVYEQYFGPGTRLTVT.

V usage is TRBV19 and J usage is TRBJ1-3, with D uncertain. This CDR3 has 14 amino acids. V dropped 9 bases and J dropped 3 bases, with 15 bases sitting between them. Per the germline V gene, CDR1 is LNHDA and CDR2 is SQIVND (reference sequence). Here the CDR3 reads CASDHGVDGNTIYF. The CDR3 DNA reads TGTGCCAGCGATCACGGTGTGGATGGAAACACCATATATTTT. Complete variable domain (other parts from reference TRBV19 and TRBJ1-3): DGGITQSPKYLFRKEGQNVTLSCEQNLNHDAMYWYRQDPGQGLRLIYYSQIVNDFQKGDIAEGYSVSREKKESFPLTVTSAQKNPTAFYLCASDHGVDGNTIYFGEGSWLTVV.

The V and J genes are TRBV5-1 and TRBJ2-6; D is uncertain. CDR1 is SGHRS, CDR2 YFSETQ, per germline. The CDR3 length is 15 residues. V was pared by 2 bases and J by 4 bases, with 10 bases between. CDR3 bases: TGCGCCAGCAGCTTTACCCCGGAGGGGGCCAACGTCCTGACTTTC. The encoded protein is CASSFTPEGANVLTF.

The chain joins TRBV27 to TRBJ2-2, with 10 bases that match TRBD1. CDR3 length: 15 amino acids. Germline V CDR1 and CDR2: MNHEY, SMNVEV (reference sequence). With 2 bases clipped from V and 4 bases from J, the junction kept 1 base outside the gene matches. The CDR3 reads CASSLGTGVTGELFF. Here the CDR3 DNA reads TGTGCCAGCAGTTTAGGGACAGGGGTCACCGGGGAGCTGTTTTTT.

CDR3 protein: CASSPQSKSEYEQYF. The CDR3 bases are TGTGCCAGCTCACCCCAGAGCAAGTCAGAATACGAGCAGTACTTC. The V gene is TRBV18, the J gene TRBJ2-7; D uncertain. The CDR3 spans 15 residues. The germline gives CDR1 KGHSH, CDR2 LQKENI. Trimming took 3 bases from V and 4 from J, leaving 16 bases between them.

The chain couples TRBV6-1 to TRBJ2-5; D might be TRBD1 (6 bases). The DNA end lines up better with TRBJ2-7; the J call may be wrong. CDR1 is MNHNS, CDR2 SASEGT, per germline. The CDR3 is 13 amino acids. CDR3 coding DNA: TGTGCCAGCAGGGAGTCAGGGGACTACGAGCAGTACTTC. It codes for CASRESGDYEQYF.

J is TRBJ1-5 and V is TRBV4-3; D gene ambiguous. Looked up from germline, CDR1 is LGHNA and CDR2 is YSLEER. Trimming shortened V by 2 bases and J by 6 bases, and 8 bases separated the two germline ends. The CDR3 is 13 amino acids. For the CDR3, the DNA is TGCGCCAGCAGCCAAAACCCCCTTCAGCCCCAGCATTTT. Residues: CASSQNPLQPQHF.

The CDR3 sequence: CASSLQHGTDTQYF. DNA for the CDR3: TGTGCCAGCAGCTTACAACACGGTACAGATACGCAGTATTTT. This chain uses TRBV7-2 with TRBJ2-3; D is uncertain. Per germline, CDR1 SGHTA and CDR2 FQGNSA. The CDR3 contains 14 residues. Deletions cut 2 bases from V and 3 bases from J, with 9 bases between.

This clone was detected only a few times. The genes are TRBV30 and TRBJ2-1; D not resolved. Germline values: CDR1 GTSNPN, CDR2 SVGIG (reference sequence). The length of the CDR3 is 13 residues. Trimming removed 2 bases from V and 2 bases from J, with 7 bases in between. CDR3 bases: TGTGCCTGGAGTAATGGAGCCTACAATGAGCAGTTCTTC. Residues: CAWSNGAYNEQFF.

V usage is TRBV19 and J usage is TRBJ1-2; D not resolved. Germline V CDR1 and CDR2: LNHDA, SQIVND (reference sequence). Trimming removed 6 bases at V and 4 bases at J, with 21 bases between. The CDR3 totals 16 residues. The CDR3 DNA is TGTGCCAGTAGGACCGAGGTTTCGGCAGGCACCTATGGCTACACCTTC. It encodes CASRTEVSAGTYGYTF.

The CDR3 sequence: CASSSRAPREAFF. Here the CDR3 DNA reads TGTGCCAGCAGTTCTCGGGCCCCCCGTGAAGCTTTCTTT. The chain joins TRBV2 to TRBJ1-1; D remains ambiguous. CDR1 and CDR2 (germline): SNHLY, FYNNEI. CDR3 length: 13 residues. Trimming took 5 bases from V and 7 from J, leaving 14 bases between them.

The chain carries TRBV4-1 and TRBJ1-3; a possible D gene is TRBD1 (5 bases). This CDR3 comprises 17 residues. Germline V gene sequence: CDR1 MGHRA, CDR2 YSYEKL. Trimming removed 1 base from V and 0 bases from J, with 13 bases in between. As DNA, the CDR3 is TGCGCCAGCAGCCAAGTCCGGGGCAGATTCTCTGGAAACACCATATATTTT. This translates into CASSQVRGRFSGNTIYF.

This sequence joins TRBV14 and TRBJ1-4, with unresolved D. Trimming stripped 0 bases from V and 8 bases from J, with 25 bases between. The V gene's germline CDR1 is SGHDN and CDR2 FVKESK. The CDR3 is 19 residues long. The CDR3, as DNA: TGTGCCAGCAGCCAAGAGAAAGGGTTAGGCCGAATCTCGAGAGAAAAACTGTTTTTT. It is translated as CASSQEKGLGRISREKLFF.

The J gene is TRBJ2-1, the V gene TRBV27, with D perhaps matching TRBD2 (6 bases). The ends were cut back, 0 bases at V and 15 bases at J, with 15 bases in the middle. CDR3 length: 13 residues. Germline V CDR1 and CDR2: MNHEY, SMNVEV (reference sequence). CDR3 in amino acids: CASSLSKNGRMFF. In DNA, the CDR3 is TGTGCCAGCAGTTTATCGAAGAACGGGAGAATGTTCTTC.

This sequence joins TRBV9 and TRBJ2-6; D gene ambiguous. The V end was cut by 0 bases, the J end by 4 bases, with 14 bases between. The CDR3 is made up of 17 amino acids. Germline V gene sequence: CDR1 SGDLS, CDR2 YYNGEE. This chain's CDR3 is CASSVGQVSWGANVLTF. The CDR3, as DNA: TGTGCCAGCAGCGTAGGGCAGGTCTCCTGGGGGGCCAACGTCCTGACTTTC.